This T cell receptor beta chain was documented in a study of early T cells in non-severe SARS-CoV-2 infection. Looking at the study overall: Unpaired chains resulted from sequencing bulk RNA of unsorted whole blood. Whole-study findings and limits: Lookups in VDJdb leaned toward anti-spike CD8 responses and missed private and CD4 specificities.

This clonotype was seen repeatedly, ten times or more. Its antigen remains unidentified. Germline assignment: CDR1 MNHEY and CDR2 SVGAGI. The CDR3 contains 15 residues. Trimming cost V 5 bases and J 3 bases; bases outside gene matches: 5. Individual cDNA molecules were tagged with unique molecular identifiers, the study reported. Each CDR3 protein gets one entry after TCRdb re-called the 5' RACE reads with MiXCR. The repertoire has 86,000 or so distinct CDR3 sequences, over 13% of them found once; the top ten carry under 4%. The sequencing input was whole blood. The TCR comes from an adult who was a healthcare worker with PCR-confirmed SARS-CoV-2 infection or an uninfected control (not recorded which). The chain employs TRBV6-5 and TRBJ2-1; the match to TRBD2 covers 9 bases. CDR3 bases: TGTGCCAGCAGTACAGCGACTAGCGGCTACAATGAGCAGTTCTTC. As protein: CASSTATSGYNEQFF.